The source of this T cell receptor (beta chain) is a study of T cells in Graves' hyperthyroidism and ophthalmopathy. TCR beta CDR3 regions were amplified from RNA. An initial round of RT-PCR targeting the TCR CDR3 relied on the HTBI primer set. TCRdb re-called the multiplex PCR reads with MiXCR, one entry per CDR3 protein. In the table there are fewer than 600,000 distinct CDR3 sequences, about an eighth of which are singletons. Ten or more counts support this clonotype. The CDR3 length is 15 residues. CDR1 and CDR2 from the germline V gene are MNHEY and SMNVEV (reference sequence). The V end was cut by 2 bases, the J end by 4 bases, with 12 bases between.

The sample comprised blood. This receptor was obtained from a woman aged 18-29 years with Graves' hyperthyroidism. The chain recombines TRBV27 with TRBJ2-1, with D tentatively TRBD2 (5 bases). This CDR3 reads CASSLTGMWYNEQFF. CDR3 coding DNA: TGTGCCAGCAGTTTAACCGGGATGTGGTACAATGAGCAGTTCTTC.